Sequencing of this T cell receptor beta chain was carried out in a study of OX40 agonist ivuxolimab in advanced cancers. Germline V gives CDR1 SGHDT, CDR2 YYEEEE. This CDR3 is 12 amino acids long. The germline V and J ends were trimmed by 0 bases and 2 bases, with 0 bases remaining between them. Clones were sequenced by immunoSEQ multiplex PCR, and TCRdb holds only the in-frame ones, with some missing. The sample carries tens of thousands of clones, roughly 80% recorded once. This TCR derives from an adult with an advanced solid tumor such as melanoma, head and neck, liver or kidney cancer. This rearrangement joins TRBV5-6 to TRBJ1-5; D gene ambiguous. Sequenced here: CD4+ or CD8+ T cells sorted from blood, sampled in a trial of the OX40 agonist ivuxolimab. The CDR3 loop reads CASSLGNQPQHF. CDR3 sequence (DNA): TGTGCCAGCAGCTTGGGCAATCAGCCCCAGCATTTT.